This paragraph covers one T cell receptor beta chain sequence. Germline CDR1 is MNHEY and CDR2 is SMNVEV (reference sequence). This CDR3 spans 16 amino acids. The V gene end was trimmed by 11 bases and the J gene end by 3 bases; junction bases not matched to a gene: 14. The assay was immunoSEQ multiplex PCR, and TCRdb's table has in-frame clones only and misses some. In the table there are roughly 340,000 clones, around 87% of which are singletons. The data were taken from a study of blood T cell repertoires in COVID-19. Looking at the study overall: T cells, B-cell-depleted T cells, or PBMCs provided the cDNA or gDNA that served as material.

Participant ages covered about 18 to 89 years across some 25 US areas. This sequence was found in a man in his forties in a cohort exposed to, infected with or recovered from COVID-19 (not recorded which). Sequences were obtained from PBMCs or T cells enriched from blood (not recorded which). The rearrangement uses TRBV27 and TRBJ2-1, with 9 bases aligning to TRBD2. CDR3 sequence reads: CASGTGGRGFYNEQFF. The CDR3 DNA is TGTGCCTCAGGCACCGGCGGGAGGGGTTTCTACAATGAGCAGTTCTTC.